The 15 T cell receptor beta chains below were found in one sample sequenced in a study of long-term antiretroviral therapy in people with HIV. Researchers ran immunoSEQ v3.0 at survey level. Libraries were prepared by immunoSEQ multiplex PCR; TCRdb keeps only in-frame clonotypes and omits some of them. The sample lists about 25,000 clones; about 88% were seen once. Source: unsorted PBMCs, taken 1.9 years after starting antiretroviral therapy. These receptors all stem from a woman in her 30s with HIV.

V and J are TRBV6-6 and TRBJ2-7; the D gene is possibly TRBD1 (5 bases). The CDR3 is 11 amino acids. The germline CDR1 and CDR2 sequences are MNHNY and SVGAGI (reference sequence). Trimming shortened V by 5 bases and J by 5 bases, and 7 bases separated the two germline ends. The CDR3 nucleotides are TGTGCCAGCAGTCAGGGTCACGAGCAGTACGTC. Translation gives CASSQGHEQYV.

In DNA form, the CDR3 reads TGTGCCAGCAGCTTACTCATAGGGGAGCTGTTTTTT. Its protein is CASSLLIGELFF. The V call is TRBV7-9, the J call TRBJ2-2; D is unclear. This CDR3 has 12 amino acids. The V end lost 2 bases, the J end lost 8 bases, and 6 bases lay between the germline ends. Germline values: CDR1 SEHNR, CDR2 FQNEAQ (reference sequence).

The CDR3 DNA reads as TGCAGCGTTGAAGGTGCGAGGGGTGCGCCAGATACGCAGTATTTT. Protein: CSVEGARGAPDTQYF. This chain connects TRBV29-1 to TRBJ2-3; D might be TRBD1 or TRBD2, each matching 5 bases. This CDR3 comprises 15 residues. Trimming cost V 1 base and J 4 bases, with 15 bases left between them. The germline V gene encodes CDR1 SQVTM and CDR2 ANQGSEA.

CDR3 sequence reads: CASSFSPATGPNYGYTF. Written as DNA, the CDR3 is TGCGCCAGCAGCTTCTCCCCCGCGACAGGGCCTAACTATGGCTACACCTTC. The chain recombines TRBV5-1 with TRBJ1-2; TRBD1 matches 7 bases. Trimming took 2 bases from V and 0 from J; bases not matched to a gene: 10. The CDR3 covers 17 residues. From germline, CDR1 is SGHRS and CDR2 YFSETQ.

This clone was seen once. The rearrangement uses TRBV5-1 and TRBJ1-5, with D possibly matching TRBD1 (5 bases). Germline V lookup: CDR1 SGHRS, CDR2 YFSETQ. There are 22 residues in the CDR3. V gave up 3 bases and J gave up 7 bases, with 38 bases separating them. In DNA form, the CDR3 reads TGCGCCAGCAGCTCCTTAAACAAGAAAAAAGAAACCGGGACGGGGGGTTCGCAGCCCCAGCATTTT. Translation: CASSSLNKKKETGTGGSQPQHF. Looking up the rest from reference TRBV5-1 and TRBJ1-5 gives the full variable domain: KAGVTQTPRYLIKTRGQQVTLSCSPISGHRSVSWYQQTPGQGLQFLFEYFSETQRNKGNFPGRFSGRQFSNSRSEMNVSTLELGDSALYLCASSSLNKKKETGTGGSQPQHFGDGTRLSIL.

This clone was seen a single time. CDR3 in DNA: TGCGCCAGCAGCTTGAGGACAGCCCAAGAGACCCAGTACTTC. As protein: CASSLRTAQETQYF. This chain connects TRBV5-1 to TRBJ2-5, with D possibly being TRBD1 (6 bases). Trimming took 1 base from V and 1 from J, leaving 8 bases between them. Germline V lookup: CDR1 SGHRS, CDR2 YFSETQ. This CDR3 is built from 14 residues.

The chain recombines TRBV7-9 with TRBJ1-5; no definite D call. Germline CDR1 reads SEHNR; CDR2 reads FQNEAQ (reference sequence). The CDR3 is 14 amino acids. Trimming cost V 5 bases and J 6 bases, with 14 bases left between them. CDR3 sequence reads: CASSRGFGSQPQHF. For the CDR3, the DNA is TGTGCCAGCAGCCGCGGTTTCGGCAGTCAGCCCCAGCATTTT.

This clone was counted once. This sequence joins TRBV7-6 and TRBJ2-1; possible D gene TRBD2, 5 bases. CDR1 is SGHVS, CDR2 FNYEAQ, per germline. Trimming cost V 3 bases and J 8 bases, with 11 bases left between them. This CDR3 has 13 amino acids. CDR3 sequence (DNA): TGTGCCAGCAGCTTTGTCCCTAGCCATGAGCAGTTCTTC. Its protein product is CASSFVPSHEQFF.

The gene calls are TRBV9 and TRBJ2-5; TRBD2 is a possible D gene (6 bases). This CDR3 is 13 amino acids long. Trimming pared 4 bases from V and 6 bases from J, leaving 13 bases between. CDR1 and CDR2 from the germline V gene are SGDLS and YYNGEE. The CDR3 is CASSLAGGKTQYF. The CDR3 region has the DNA TGTGCCAGCAGCCTAGCCGGGGGAAAGACCCAGTACTTC.

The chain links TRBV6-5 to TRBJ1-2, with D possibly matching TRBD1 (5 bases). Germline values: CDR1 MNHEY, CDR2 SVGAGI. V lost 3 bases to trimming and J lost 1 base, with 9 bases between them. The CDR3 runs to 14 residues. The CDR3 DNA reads TGTGCCAGCAGTTATTCTGACAGTAACTATGGCTACACCTTC. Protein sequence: CASSYSDSNYGYTF.

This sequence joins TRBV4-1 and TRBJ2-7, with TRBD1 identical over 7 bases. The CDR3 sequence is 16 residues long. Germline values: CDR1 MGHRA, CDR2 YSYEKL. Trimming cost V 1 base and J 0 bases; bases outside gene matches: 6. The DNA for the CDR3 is TGCGCCAGCAGCCAAGGGGCCGACAGGGTCTCCTACGAGCAGTACTTC. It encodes CASSQGADRVSYEQYF.

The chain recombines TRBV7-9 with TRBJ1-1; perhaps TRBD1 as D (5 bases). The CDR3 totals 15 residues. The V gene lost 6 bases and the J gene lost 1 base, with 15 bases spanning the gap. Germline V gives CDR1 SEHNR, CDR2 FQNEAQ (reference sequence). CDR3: CASRTGTGGNTEAFF. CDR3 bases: TGTGCCAGCAGAACCGGGACCGGGGGGAACACTGAAGCTTTCTTT.

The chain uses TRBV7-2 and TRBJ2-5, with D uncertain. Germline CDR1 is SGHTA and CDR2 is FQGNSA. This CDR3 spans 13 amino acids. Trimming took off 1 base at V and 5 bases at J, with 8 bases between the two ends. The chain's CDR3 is CASSLGLGETQYF. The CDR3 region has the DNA TGTGCCAGCAGCTTAGGGTTGGGGGAGACCCAGTACTTC.

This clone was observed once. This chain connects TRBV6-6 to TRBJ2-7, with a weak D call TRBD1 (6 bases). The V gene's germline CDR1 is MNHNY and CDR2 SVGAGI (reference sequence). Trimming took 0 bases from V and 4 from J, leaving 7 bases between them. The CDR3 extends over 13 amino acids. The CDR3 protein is CASSYSQGYEQYF. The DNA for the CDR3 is TGTGCCAGCAGTTACTCCCAGGGGTACGAGCAGTACTTC.

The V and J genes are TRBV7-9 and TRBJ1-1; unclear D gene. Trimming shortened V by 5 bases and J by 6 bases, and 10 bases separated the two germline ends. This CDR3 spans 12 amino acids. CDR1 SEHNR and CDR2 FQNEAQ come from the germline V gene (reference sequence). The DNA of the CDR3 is TGTGCCAGCAGCCCTACCACGGCTGAAGCTTTCTTT. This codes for CASSPTTAEAFF.